This record looks at one T cell receptor beta chain sequence and its context. The data stem from a study of Ad26.COV2.S vaccination and SARS-CoV-2 variants. Deletions cut 2 bases from V and 2 bases from J, with 9 bases between. Germline CDR1 and CDR2: GTSNPN and SVGIG (reference sequence). This CDR3 region has 13 residues. Documented treatment: 19 received Ad26.COV2.S at low or high dose, single or two shots; about five received placebo; per-sample allocation not given. Following the first vaccine or placebo injection, samples were taken on day 63. Wuhan-strain spike was delivered by a replication-incompetent Ad26 vector. Produced via immunoSEQ multiplex PCR; TCRdb's table is partial and in-frame only. The sample yields about 680,000 clones, roughly 90% seen once.

The chain is built from TRBV30 and TRBJ1-1; D may be TRBD1 (5 bases). Sample: peripheral blood, taken in a trial of Ad26.COV2.S vaccine versus placebo. This clonotype was obtained from a person between 18 and 60 years old who received the Ad26.COV2.S COVID-19 vaccine or a placebo. In DNA form, the CDR3 reads TGTGCCTGGAGTAGACAGATAAACACTGAAGCTTTCTTT. Encoded protein: CAWSRQINTEAFF.